These 20 T cell receptor beta chains came from one sample sequenced in a study of blood T cell repertoires in COVID-19. Sequencing was performed with immunoSEQ multiplex PCR; in TCRdb, only in-frame clones are kept and a portion is missing. The table lists about 250,000 clones, around four fifths of them singletons. The sequenced sample consisted of peripheral blood. These receptors were taken from a man aged 40-49 years with active or convalescent COVID-19.

This chain links TRBV30 with TRBJ2-7, with 13 bases aligning to TRBD2. V was pared by 2 bases and J by 7 bases, with 8 bases of the junction left unmatched. CDR3 length: 15 residues. Germline V gene sequence: CDR1 GTSNPN, CDR2 SVGIG (reference sequence). The CDR3 loop is CAWSLGGLAGREQYF. The CDR3 DNA sequence: TGTGCCTGGAGTCTAGGGGGACTAGCGGGAAGGGAGCAGTACTTC.

V and J are TRBV14 and TRBJ1-1; a possible D gene is TRBD1 (6 bases). This CDR3 comprises 15 residues. V was trimmed by 2 bases and J by 0 bases, leaving 10 bases between them. Germline-derived CDR1 and CDR2 are SGHDN and FVKESK. The CDR3 loop is CASSQQGYLNTEAFF. Written as DNA, the CDR3 is TGTGCCAGCAGCCAACAGGGGTACCTGAACACTGAAGCTTTCTTT.

The chain is built from TRBV27 and TRBJ2-2; possible D gene TRBD2, 6 bases. The CDR3 is made up of 17 amino acids. Germline assignment: CDR1 MNHEY and CDR2 SMNVEV (reference sequence). The V gene lost 4 bases and the J gene lost 0 bases, with 15 bases spanning the gap. In DNA, the CDR3 is TGTGCCAGCAGTTCCCTTGACGGGACTCCGAACACCGGGGAGCTGTTTTTT. This codes for CASSSLDGTPNTGELFF.

The chain links TRBV5-5 to TRBJ1-5, with a weak D call TRBD1 (5 bases). Trimming pared 1 base from V and 7 bases from J, leaving 9 bases between. The CDR3 has 13 amino acids. In germline, CDR1 is SGHKS, CDR2 YYEKEE (reference sequence). The CDR3, as DNA: TGTGCCAGCAGCTTGCAGGGAAGGCAGCCCCAGCATTTT. Translation gives CASSLQGRQPQHF. The complete variable domain, with remaining parts taken from reference TRBV5-5 and TRBJ1-5, reads DAGVTQSPTHLIKTRGQQVTLRCSPISGHKSVSWYQQVLGQGPQFIFQYYEKEERGRGNFPDRFSARQFPNYSSELNVNALLLGDSALYLCASSLQGRQPQHFGDGTRLSIL.

J is TRBJ2-7 and V is TRBV5-1; D not resolved. The CDR3 is made up of 16 amino acids. Germline CDR1 SGHRS, CDR2 YFSETQ. V lost 4 bases, J lost 6 bases, and 23 bases lay in between. CDR3 bases: TGCGCCAGCAGCCAACGGGTTACGGCGACCGGCGGCGAGCAGTACTTC. It translates to CASSQRVTATGGEQYF.

V is TRBV25-1 and J is TRBJ1-2; 7 nucleotides match TRBD1. This CDR3 contains 18 residues. With V trimmed by 7 bases and J by 3 bases, 20 bases remained unmatched. Germline V gene data show CDR1 as MGHDK and CDR2 as SYGVNS. The CDR3 coding sequence is TGTGCCAGCACTGACCCGGGGGCAGGGGGAGCGGGGGACTATGGCTACACCTTC. It yields the protein CASTDPGAGGAGDYGYTF.

The V call is TRBV5-7, the J call TRBJ1-5, with 9 positions matching TRBD1. TRBV5-7 is an open reading frame whose function is uncertain. This CDR3 spans 17 amino acids. Unmatched junction bases numbered 8, after V lost 3 bases and J lost 1 base. The CDR3 spells CASSWDRVVRSNQPQHF. The CDR3 DNA reads as TGTGCCAGCAGCTGGGACAGGGTAGTGAGGAGCAATCAGCCCCAGCATTTT.

In its sample, this clone was seen once. The chain uses TRBV2 and TRBJ1-2; the D gene is possibly TRBD1 (5 bases). The CDR3 is 13 residues long. V dropped 7 bases and J dropped 4 bases, with 13 bases sitting between them. CDR1 is SNHLY, CDR2 FYNNEI, per germline. CDR3 region: CASTRTPRYGYTF. CDR3 bases: TGTGCCAGCACTAGGACACCCCGCTATGGCTACACCTTC.

This chain links TRBV30 with TRBJ2-1; the match to TRBD1 covers 10 bases. The V gene end was trimmed by 3 bases and the J gene end by 7 bases; junction bases not matched to a gene: 3. CDR3 length equals 13 residues. Germline assignment: CDR1 GTSNPN and CDR2 SVGIG (reference sequence). CDR3 in DNA: TGTGCCTGGAGCCGGGACAGGGGAAATGAGCAGTTCTTC. It codes for CAWSRDRGNEQFF.

This clone was detected only once. The rearrangement joins TRBV6-5 to TRBJ2-1, with 14 positions matching TRBD2. CDR1 and CDR2 from the germline V gene are MNHEY and SVGAGI. The trim removed 0 bases at V and 12 bases at J, leaving 4 bases unmatched. This CDR3 has 15 amino acids. CDR3: CASSYSGTSGGGQFF. CDR3 DNA: TGTGCCAGCAGTTACTCTGGGACTAGCGGGGGCGGGCAGTTCTTC.

The gene calls are TRBV7-9 and TRBJ2-5; 9 bases are shared with TRBD2. V lost 4 bases and J lost 1; bases outside the gene matches: 7. This CDR3 is 16 amino acids long. Germline CDR1 SEHNR, CDR2 FQNEAQ (reference sequence). CDR3 region: CASSSGGLALQETQYF. The CDR3 nucleotides read TGTGCCAGCAGCTCCGGGGGACTAGCACTCCAAGAGACCCAGTACTTC.

The sample holds one count of this clone. This sequence joins TRBV19 and TRBJ1-6; unclear D gene. The CDR3 totals 15 residues. The V gene lost 0 bases and the J gene lost 9 bases, with 12 bases spanning the gap. Germline CDR1 reads LNHDA; CDR2 reads SQIVND (reference sequence). This CDR3 reads CASSIDSAAGSPLHF. DNA for the CDR3: TGTGCCAGTAGTATAGACTCCGCGGCCGGTTCACCCCTCCACTTT.

This rearrangement joins TRBV30 to TRBJ1-2; TRBD1 agrees at 10 bases. The CDR3 length is 16 residues. The V and J ends lost 1 base and 6 bases, in that order; junction bases with no gene match: 11. Germline loops: CDR1 GTSNPN, CDR2 SVGIG (reference sequence). The CDR3 spells CAWSDGFPGQGNGYTF. The CDR3 coding sequence is TGTGCCTGGAGTGACGGCTTCCCGGGACAGGGGAATGGCTACACCTTC.

With regard to this clone: An end of the junction does not agree with germline; a read error may underlie this. The rearrangement links TRBV25-1 to TRBJ2-5; 11 bases are shared with TRBD1. The length of the CDR3 is 12 residues. Germline V gene data show CDR1 as MGHDK and CDR2 as SYGVNS. DNA of the CDR3: TGTGCCAGCAGTACGGACAGGGGGCCTTTCCACTTC. Translation: CASSTDRGPFHF. The whole variable domain, remainder taken from reference TRBV25-1 and TRBJ2-5, is EADIYQTPRYLVIGTGKKITLECSQTMGHDKMYWYQQDPGMELHLIHYSYGVNSTEKGDLSSESTVSRIRTEHFPLTLESARPSHTSQYLCASSTDRGPFHFGPGTRLLVL.

In DNA form, the CDR3 reads TGTGCCAGCAGCCTTCCGACAGGGGTATCCGCCGGGGAGCTGTTTTTT. Its protein is CASSLPTGVSAGELFF. This chain joins TRBV5-4 and TRBJ2-2, with TRBD1 identical over 8 bases. Per germline, CDR1 SGHNT and CDR2 YYREEE (reference sequence). V was clipped by 4 bases and J by 6 bases; unmatched bases: 11. This CDR3 is built from 16 residues.

V usage is TRBV13 and J usage is TRBJ2-3; D gene unclear. The length of the CDR3 is 17 residues. The ends were cut back, 4 bases at V and 1 base at J, with 18 bases in the middle. Germline V gene data show CDR1 as PRHDT and CDR2 as FYEKMQ (reference sequence). Here the CDR3 reads CASSSRSEAEGTDTQYF. For the CDR3, the DNA is TGTGCCAGCAGCTCCCGATCAGAAGCAGAGGGCACAGATACGCAGTATTTT.

V and J are TRBV6-6 and TRBJ2-2, with 8 bases fitting TRBD2. This CDR3 is 17 amino acids long. J was trimmed by 0 bases and V by 5 bases; bases with no gene match: 8. From germline, CDR1 is MNHNY and CDR2 SVGAGI (reference sequence). As DNA, the CDR3 is TGTGCCAGCAGTCGGGGGGGGGCCGGCCCGAACACCGGGGAGCTGTTTTTT. Its protein product is CASSRGGAGPNTGELFF.

The rearrangement links TRBV4-2 to TRBJ2-3; D unresolved. Germline CDR1 reads LGHNA; CDR2 reads YNFKEQ. The length of the CDR3 is 15 residues. V lost 0 bases and J lost 2, with 9 bases in between. The CDR3 DNA is TGTGCCAGCAGCCAAGAGTGGCAAATCACAGATACGCAGTATTTT. This translates into CASSQEWQITDTQYF.

The CDR3 loop reads CASSIGGGRETQYF. The CDR3 region has the DNA TGTGCCAGTAGTATAGGAGGGGGCCGGGAGACCCAGTACTTC. The rearrangement links TRBV19 to TRBJ2-7; 7 positions match TRBD1. The last part of the DNA fits TRBJ2-5 better; the J call may be wrong. CDR3 length equals 14 residues. The germline V gene has CDR1 LNHDA and CDR2 SQIVND (reference sequence).

The rearrangement links TRBV7-2 to TRBJ1-1; D uncertain. Germline V gene lookup returns CDR1 SGHTA and CDR2 FQGNSA. V was clipped by 0 bases and J by 0 bases, with 5 bases between them. The CDR3 contains 14 residues. The CDR3 reads CASSLAGMNTEAFF. The CDR3, as DNA: TGTGCCAGCAGCTTAGCCGGGATGAACACTGAAGCTTTCTTT.